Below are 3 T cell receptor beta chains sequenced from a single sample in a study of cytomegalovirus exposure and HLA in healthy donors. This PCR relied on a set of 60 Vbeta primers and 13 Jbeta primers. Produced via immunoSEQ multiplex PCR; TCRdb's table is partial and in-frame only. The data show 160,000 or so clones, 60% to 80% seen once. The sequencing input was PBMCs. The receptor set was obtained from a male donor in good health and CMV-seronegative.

As DNA, the CDR3 is TGTGCCAGCAGGCCCCCAAGGACAGGGGGAAGGGAGACCCAGTACTTC. Translating it yields CASRPPRTGGRETQYF. The rearrangement joins TRBV27 to TRBJ2-5; 10 nucleotides line up with TRBD1. V lost 6 bases to trimming and J lost 5 bases; unmatched junction nucleotides: 12. The CDR3 is 16 amino acids. Germline V gives CDR1 MNHEY, CDR2 SMNVEV (reference sequence).

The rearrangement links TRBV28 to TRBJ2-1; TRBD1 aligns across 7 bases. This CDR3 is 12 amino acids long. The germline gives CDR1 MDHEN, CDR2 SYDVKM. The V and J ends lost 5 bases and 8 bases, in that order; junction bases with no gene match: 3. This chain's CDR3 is CASSQGEYEQFF. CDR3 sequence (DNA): TGTGCCAGCAGTCAGGGGGAGTATGAGCAGTTCTTC. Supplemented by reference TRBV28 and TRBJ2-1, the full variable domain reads DVKVTQSSRYLVKRTGEKVFLECVQDMDHENMFWYRQDPGLGLRLIYFSYDVKMKEKGDIPEGYSVSREKKERFSLILESASTNQTSMYLCASSQGEYEQFFGPGTRLTVL.

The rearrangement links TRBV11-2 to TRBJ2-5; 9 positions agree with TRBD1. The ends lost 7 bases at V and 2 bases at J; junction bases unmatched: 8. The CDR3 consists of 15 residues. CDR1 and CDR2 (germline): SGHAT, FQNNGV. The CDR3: CASNPGTGRQETQYF. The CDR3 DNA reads TGTGCCAGCAACCCCGGGACAGGGAGACAAGAGACCCAGTACTTC.